This T cell receptor (beta chain) was identified in a study of T cells in Graves' hyperthyroidism and ophthalmopathy. The study's findings and limits: Ophthalmopathy prediction by the model preceded onset by a median roughly 6 months.

Many counts were recorded for this clonotype. The antigen is undetermined. RNA transcripts served as the template for amplifying TCR beta CDR3 regions. The TCR CDR3 was amplified in a first-round RT-PCR using the HTBI primer set. TCRdb passed the multiplex PCR reads through MiXCR, listing each CDR3 protein once. Found here are about 350,000 distinct CDR3 sequences, 13% to 15% of them singletons; the top ten hold around 20%. CDR3 size: 15 residues. CDR1 is SEHNR and CDR2 is FQNEAQ in the germline V gene (reference sequence). Trimming cost V 4 bases and J 1 base, with 13 bases left between them. Sequenced input: blood. The TCR was taken from a woman aged 60-75 years with Graves' ophthalmopathy. The chain has TRBV7-9 and TRBJ1-1; D is uncertain. CDR3 protein: CASSSAGHPNTEAFF. CDR3 DNA: TGTGCCAGCAGCTCGGCGGGCCACCCGAACACTGAAGCTTTCTTT. The full variable domain, with the rest looked up from reference TRBV7-9 and TRBJ1-1, is DTGVSQNPRHKITKRGQNVTFRCDPISEHNRLYWYRQTLGQGPEFLTYFQNEAQLEKSRLLSDRFSAERPKGSFSTLEIQRTEQGDSAMYLCASSSAGHPNTEAFFGQGTRLTVV.